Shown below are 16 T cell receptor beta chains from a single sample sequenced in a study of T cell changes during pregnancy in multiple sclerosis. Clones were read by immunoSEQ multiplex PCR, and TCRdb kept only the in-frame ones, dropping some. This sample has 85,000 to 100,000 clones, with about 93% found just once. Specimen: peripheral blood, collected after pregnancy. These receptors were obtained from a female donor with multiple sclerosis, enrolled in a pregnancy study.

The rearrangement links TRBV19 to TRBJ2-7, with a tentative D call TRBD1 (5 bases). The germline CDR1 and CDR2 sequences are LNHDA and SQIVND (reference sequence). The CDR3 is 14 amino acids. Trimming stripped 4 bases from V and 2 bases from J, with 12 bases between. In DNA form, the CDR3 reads TGTGCCAGTAGTAATCCCGACAGCCCCTACGAGCAGTACTTC. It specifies CASSNPDSPYEQYF. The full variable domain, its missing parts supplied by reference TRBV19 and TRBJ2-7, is DGGITQSPKYLFRKEGQNVTLSCEQNLNHDAMYWYRQDPGQGLRLIYYSQIVNDFQKGDIAEGYSVSREKKESFPLTVTSAQKNPTAFYLCASSNPDSPYEQYFGPGTRLTVT.

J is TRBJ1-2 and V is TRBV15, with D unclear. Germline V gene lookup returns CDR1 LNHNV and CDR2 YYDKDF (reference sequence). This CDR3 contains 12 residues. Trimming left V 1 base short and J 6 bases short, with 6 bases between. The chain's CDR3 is CATSRARHGYTF. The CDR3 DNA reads TGTGCCACCAGCAGAGCCAGGCATGGCTACACCTTC.

CDR3 DNA: TGTGCCAGCAGGGAGGGACTAGCGGGAGTAAGGGCAGATACGCAGTATTTT. It codes for CASREGLAGVRADTQYF. The rearrangement links TRBV7-8 to TRBJ2-3, with 14 bases fitting TRBD2. Per the germline V gene, CDR1 is SGHVS and CDR2 is FQNEAQ. The CDR3 has 17 residues. The trim removed 6 bases at V and 4 bases at J, leaving 9 bases unmatched.

The CDR3 nucleotides are TGTGCCAGCAGCTTGGGCTTAGGGGAATACATCAATGAGCAGTTCTTC. Translating gives CASSLGLGEYINEQFF. V is TRBV11-1 and J is TRBJ2-1; a weak D match, TRBD1 (5 bases). Germline CDR1 and CDR2: SGHAT and FQDESV (reference sequence). The CDR3 totals 16 residues. Trimming left V 3 bases short and J 6 bases short, with 18 bases between. Drawing the rest from reference TRBV11-1 and TRBJ2-1, the complete variable domain is EAEVAQSPRYKITEKSQAVAFWCDPISGHATLYWYRQILGQGPELLVQFQDESVVDDSQLPKDRFSAERLKGVDSTLKIQPAELGDSAMYLCASSLGLGEYINEQFFGPGTRLTVL.

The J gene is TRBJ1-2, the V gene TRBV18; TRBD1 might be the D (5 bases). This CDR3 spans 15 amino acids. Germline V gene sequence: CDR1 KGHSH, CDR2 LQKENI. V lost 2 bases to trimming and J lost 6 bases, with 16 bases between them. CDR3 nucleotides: TGTGCCAGCTCACCAACTGCCTCAGGGCCCCATGGCTACACCTTC. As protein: CASSPTASGPHGYTF.

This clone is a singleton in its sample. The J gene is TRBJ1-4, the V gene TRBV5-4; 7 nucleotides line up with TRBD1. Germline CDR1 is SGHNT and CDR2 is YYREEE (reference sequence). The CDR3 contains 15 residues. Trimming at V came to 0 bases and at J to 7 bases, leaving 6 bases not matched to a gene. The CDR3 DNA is TGTGCCAGCAGCTTGGACAGGGGTGGCTTTGAAAAACTGTTTTTT. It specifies CASSLDRGGFEKLFF. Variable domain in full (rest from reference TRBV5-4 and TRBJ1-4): ETGVTQSPTHLIKTRGQQVTLRCSSQSGHNTVSWYQQALGQGPQFIFQYYREEENGRGNFPPRFSGLQFPNYSSELNVNALELDDSALYLCASSLDRGGFEKLFFGSGTQLSVL.

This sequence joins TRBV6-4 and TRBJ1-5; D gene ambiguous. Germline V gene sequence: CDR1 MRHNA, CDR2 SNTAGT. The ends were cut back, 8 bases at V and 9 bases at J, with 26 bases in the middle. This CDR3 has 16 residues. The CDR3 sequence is CASGSSKRAVIRPQHF. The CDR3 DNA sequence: TGTGCCAGCGGGAGCTCTAAGCGGGCAGTAATCAGGCCCCAGCATTTT.

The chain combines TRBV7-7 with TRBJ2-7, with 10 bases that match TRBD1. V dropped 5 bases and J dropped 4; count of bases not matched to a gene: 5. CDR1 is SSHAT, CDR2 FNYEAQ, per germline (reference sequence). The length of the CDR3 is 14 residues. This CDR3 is CASSVGTGDYEQYF. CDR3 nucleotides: TGTGCCAGCAGCGTCGGGACAGGGGATTACGAGCAGTACTTC. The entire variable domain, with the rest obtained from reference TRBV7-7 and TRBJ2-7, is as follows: GAGVSQSPRYKVTKRGQDVTLRCDPISSHATLYWYQQALGQGPEFLTYFNYEAQPDKSGLPSDRFSAERPEGSISTLTIQRTEQRDSAMYRCASSVGTGDYEQYFGPGTRLTVT.

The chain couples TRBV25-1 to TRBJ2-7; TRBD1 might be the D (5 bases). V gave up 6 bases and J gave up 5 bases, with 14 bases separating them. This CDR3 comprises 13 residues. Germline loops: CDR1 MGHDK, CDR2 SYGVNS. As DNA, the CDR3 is TGTGCCAGCAGGACTTCAGGGTCACACGAGCAGTACTTC. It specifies CASRTSGSHEQYF.

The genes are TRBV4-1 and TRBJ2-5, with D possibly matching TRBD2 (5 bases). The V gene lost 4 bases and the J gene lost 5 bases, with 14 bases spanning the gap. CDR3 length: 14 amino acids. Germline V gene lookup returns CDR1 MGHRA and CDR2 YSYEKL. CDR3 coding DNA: TGCGCCAGCAGCCTTGGACCAGCGGAGGAGACCCAGTACTTC. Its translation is CASSLGPAEETQYF.

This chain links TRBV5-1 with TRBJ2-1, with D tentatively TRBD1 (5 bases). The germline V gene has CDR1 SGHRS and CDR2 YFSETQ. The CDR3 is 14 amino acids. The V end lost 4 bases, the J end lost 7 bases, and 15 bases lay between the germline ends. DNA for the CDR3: TGCGCCAGCAGCCAAGGGCAGGGTGGGAATGAGCAGTTCTTC. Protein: CASSQGQGGNEQFF.

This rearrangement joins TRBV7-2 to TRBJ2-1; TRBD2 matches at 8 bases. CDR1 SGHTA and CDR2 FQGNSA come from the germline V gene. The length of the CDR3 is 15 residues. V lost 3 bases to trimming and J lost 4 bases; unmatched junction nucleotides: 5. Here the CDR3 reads CASSFLLAGYNEQFF. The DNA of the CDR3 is TGTGCCAGCAGCTTTTTATTAGCGGGGTACAATGAGCAGTTCTTC.

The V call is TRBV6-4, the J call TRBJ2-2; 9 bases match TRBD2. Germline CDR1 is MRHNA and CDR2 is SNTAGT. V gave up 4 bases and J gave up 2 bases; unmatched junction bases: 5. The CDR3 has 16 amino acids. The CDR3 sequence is CASSASSGINTGELFF. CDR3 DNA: TGTGCCAGCAGTGCGTCTAGCGGGATTAACACCGGGGAGCTGTTTTTT.

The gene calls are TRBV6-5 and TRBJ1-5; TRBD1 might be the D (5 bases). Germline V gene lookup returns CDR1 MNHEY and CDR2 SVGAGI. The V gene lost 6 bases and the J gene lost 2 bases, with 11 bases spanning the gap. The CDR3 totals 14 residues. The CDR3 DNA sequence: TGTGCCAGCAGCCTCCCACAGGGCAATCAGCCCCAGCATTTT. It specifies CASSLPQGNQPQHF.

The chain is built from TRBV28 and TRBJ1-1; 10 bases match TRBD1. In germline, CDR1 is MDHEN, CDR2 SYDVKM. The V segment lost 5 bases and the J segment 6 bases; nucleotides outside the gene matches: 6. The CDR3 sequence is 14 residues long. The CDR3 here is CASSPIGTGAEAFF. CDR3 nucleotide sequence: TGTGCCAGCAGTCCGATTGGGACAGGGGCTGAAGCTTTCTTT.

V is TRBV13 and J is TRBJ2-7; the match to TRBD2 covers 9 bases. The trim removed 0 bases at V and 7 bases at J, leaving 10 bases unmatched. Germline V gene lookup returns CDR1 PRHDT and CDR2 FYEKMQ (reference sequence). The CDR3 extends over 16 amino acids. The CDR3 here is CASSLGLAGWLREQYF. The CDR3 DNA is TGTGCCAGCAGCTTAGGCCTAGCGGGATGGCTACGGGAGCAGTACTTC.